These 11 T cell receptor beta chains share one sample of origin, sequenced in a study of blood T cell repertoires in COVID-19. Assay used: immunoSEQ multiplex PCR; TCRdb lists only in-frame clones, some missing. Here the sample spans roughly 310,000 clones, approximately 87% being singletons. The material sequenced was peripheral blood. The receptors derive from a woman aged 25 to 39 with COVID-19, enrolled during active disease.

This chain joins TRBV27 and TRBJ2-1, with 13 bases lining up with TRBD2. This CDR3 contains 13 residues. Germline V gene data show CDR1 as MNHEY and CDR2 as SMNVEV (reference sequence). The trim removed 4 bases at V and 9 bases at J, leaving 0 bases unmatched. This chain's CDR3 is CASSWTSGSEQFF. The CDR3 DNA sequence: TGTGCCAGCAGTTGGACTAGCGGGAGTGAGCAGTTCTTC.

The J gene is TRBJ1-2, the V gene TRBV19, with TRBD1 identical over 10 bases. Germline trimming cut 5 bases from V and 4 bases from J; bases unmatched to any gene: 4. Germline CDR1 is LNHDA and CDR2 is SQIVND (reference sequence). This CDR3 is 14 amino acids long. DNA for the CDR3: TGTGCCAGTAGTCCACGACAGGGGGCCTATGGCTACACCTTC. It yields the protein CASSPRQGAYGYTF.

In its sample, this clone was seen once. V is TRBV28 and J is TRBJ2-2; 7 bases are a match to TRBD2. J gave up 5 bases and V 5 bases, and 8 bases lay outside the gene matches. The CDR3 loop spans 15 amino acids. Per the germline V gene, CDR1 is MDHEN and CDR2 is SYDVKM. CDR3 DNA: TGTGCCAGCAGTCTGGGACTACCTCTGACCGGGGAGCTGTTTTTT. It yields the protein CASSLGLPLTGELFF.

This sequence joins TRBV28 and TRBJ1-3; D is undetermined. This CDR3 spans 15 amino acids. V was cut by 7 bases and J by 4 bases, with 17 bases left in between. Germline V lookup: CDR1 MDHEN, CDR2 SYDVKM. The CDR3 loop is CASTSPRPGGNTIYF. The CDR3 DNA reads TGTGCCAGCACCTCCCCGCGGCCCGGAGGAAACACCATATATTTT.

The rearrangement uses TRBV10-3 and TRBJ2-3, with D maybe TRBD1 (6 bases). Looked up from germline, CDR1 is ENHRY and CDR2 is SYGVKD. This CDR3 spans 13 amino acids. V gave up 11 bases and J gave up 0 bases, with 12 bases separating them. The CDR3 region has the DNA TGTGCCGTCCGGACAGCTAGCACAGATACGCAGTATTTT. It is translated as CAVRTASTDTQYF.

The CDR3 nucleotides read TGTGCCAGCAGCCGGACGGGTAGAAGGGGCGAGCAGTACTTC. Translated: CASSRTGRRGEQYF. The chain joins TRBV7-9 to TRBJ2-7, with D perhaps matching TRBD1 (5 bases). CDR3 length: 14 amino acids. Between the trimmed V and J ends, which lost 5 bases and 6 bases, there was a span of 17 bases. CDR1 is SEHNR and CDR2 is FQNEAQ in the germline V gene (reference sequence). Complete variable domain (other parts from reference TRBV7-9 and TRBJ2-7): DTGVSQNPRHKITKRGQNVTFRCDPISEHNRLYWYRQTLGQGPEFLTYFQNEAQLEKSRLLSDRFSAERPKGSFSTLEIQRTEQGDSAMYLCASSRTGRRGEQYFGPGTRLTVT.

V is TRBV28 and J is TRBJ2-1; 8 nucleotides agree with TRBD1. J gave up 0 bases and V 5 bases, and 3 bases lay outside the gene matches. Germline V gene sequence: CDR1 MDHEN, CDR2 SYDVKM. The CDR3 is 15 amino acids. This CDR3 reads CASSPTGGSYNEQFF. CDR3 sequence (DNA): TGTGCCAGCAGTCCTACAGGGGGCTCCTACAATGAGCAGTTCTTC.

A word on this clone: This sample also contains other DNA sequences that code for the same CDR3. The chain couples TRBV5-1 to TRBJ1-4, with 9 positions matching TRBD1. The CDR3 is 14 residues long. The germline V gene has CDR1 SGHRS and CDR2 YFSETQ. Losses at the gene ends were 5 bases for V and 5 bases for J; bases not matched to a gene: 4. The CDR3 nucleotides read TGCGCCAGCAGTTCCGGGACAGGGAATGAAAAACTGTTTTTT. Its translation: CASSSGTGNEKLFF. Full variable domain (outside the CDR3, taken from reference TRBV5-1 and TRBJ1-4): KAGVTQTPRYLIKTRGQQVTLSCSPISGHRSVSWYQQTPGQGLQFLFEYFSETQRNKGNFPGRFSGRQFSNSRSEMNVSTLELGDSALYLCASSSGTGNEKLFFGSGTQLSVL.

The chain uses TRBV5-6 and TRBJ2-7, with 7 bases identical to TRBD2. There are 15 residues in the CDR3. Germline V gene data show CDR1 as SGHDT and CDR2 as YYEEEE. The junction had 8 bases not matched to a gene; V was cut back by 3 bases and J by 2 bases. In DNA, the CDR3 is TGTGCCAGCAGCTCATTCAAGGGAGGGACCTACGAGCAGTACTTC. This codes for CASSSFKGGTYEQYF.

The chain recombines TRBV4-2 with TRBJ2-3, with 8 positions matching TRBD2. This CDR3 is built from 15 residues. The J segment lost 5 bases and the V segment lost 4 bases, leaving 8 bases of the junction unmatched. CDR1 and CDR2 (germline): LGHNA, YNFKEQ. DNA of the CDR3: TGTGCCAGCAGCCGACCGGGACTAGAAGGAGATACGCAGTATTTT. Amino acids: CASSRPGLEGDTQYF.

The chain couples TRBV27 to TRBJ2-1, with 8 positions matching TRBD1. Germline loops: CDR1 MNHEY, CDR2 SMNVEV (reference sequence). The CDR3 spans 15 residues. V dropped 3 bases and J dropped 4; count of bases not matched to a gene: 5. The CDR3 spells CASSFRQGAYNEQFF. The CDR3 DNA follows: TGTGCCAGCAGTTTTCGCCAGGGGGCTTACAATGAGCAGTTCTTC.